A single sample gave rise to the 21 T cell receptor beta chains below, sequenced in a study of blood T cell repertoires in COVID-19. Sequencing used immunoSEQ multiplex PCR; TCRdb keeps in-frame clones, though not all of them. Counted here are tens of thousands of clones, approximately 80% occurring once; the ten biggest clones make up 11% to 15%. Input material: peripheral blood. The receptors stem from a man in his sixties with COVID-19, enrolled during active disease.

This rearrangement joins TRBV13 to TRBJ2-5, with TRBD2 matching 9 bases. The length of the CDR3 is 16 residues. V gave up 3 bases and J gave up 4 bases; unmatched junction bases: 9. In germline, CDR1 is PRHDT, CDR2 FYEKMQ (reference sequence). The CDR3 DNA reads TGTGCCAGCAGCTTTCGGGCGGGAGCGGGAGGAGAGACCCAGTACTTC. Its protein product is CASSFRAGAGGETQYF.

This clone was picked up a small number of times. The chain is built from TRBV19 and TRBJ1-5; D unclear. The CDR3 has 12 residues. Between the trimmed V and J ends, which lost 4 bases and 4 bases, there was a span of 5 bases. CDR1 and CDR2 from the germline V gene are LNHDA and SQIVND (reference sequence). The DNA of the CDR3 is TGTGCCAGTAGTACCTTAAATCAGCCCCAGCATTTT. It specifies CASSTLNQPQHF.

This clone was picked up one time. V and J are TRBV5-4 and TRBJ2-7; 7 positions agree with TRBD1. From germline, CDR1 is SGHNT and CDR2 YYREEE (reference sequence). The junction had 15 bases not matched to a gene; V was cut back by 4 bases and J by 2 bases. The CDR3 contains 17 residues. CDR3 in amino acids: CASSRMGVTGHPYEQYF. In DNA, the CDR3 is TGTGCCAGCAGCCGGATGGGGGTGACAGGGCATCCCTACGAGCAGTACTTC.

The chain couples TRBV18 to TRBJ2-7; 7 bases map to TRBD2. Germline V gene data show CDR1 as KGHSH and CDR2 as LQKENI. V lost 1 base, J lost 3 bases, and 6 bases stayed unmatched. This CDR3 spans 15 amino acids. CDR3 sequence: CASSPLGGTVYEQYF. The CDR3 DNA reads TGTGCCAGCTCACCACTCGGGGGGACCGTCTACGAGCAGTACTTC.

The rearrangement uses TRBV5-1 and TRBJ1-5; 10 bases map to TRBD1. From germline, CDR1 is SGHRS and CDR2 YFSETQ. This CDR3 region has 15 residues. The junction had 5 bases not matched to a gene; V was cut back by 4 bases and J by 4 bases. CDR3 sequence reads: CASSPGQGGNQPQHF. CDR3 in DNA: TGCGCCAGCAGCCCCGGACAGGGGGGTAATCAGCCCCAGCATTTT.

This clone appeared a few times. The V gene is TRBV9, the J gene TRBJ1-6; 7 nucleotides line up with TRBD1. Trimming cost V 3 bases and J 1 base; bases outside gene matches: 7. The germline gives CDR1 SGDLS, CDR2 YYNGEE. This CDR3 is built from 17 residues. The CDR3 DNA is TGTGCCAGCAGCGGGGGACAGTTCTTTTCCTATAATTCACCCCTCCACTTT. Translation gives CASSGGQFFSYNSPLHF. The whole variable domain, remainder taken from reference TRBV9 and TRBJ1-6, is DSGVTQTPKHLITATGQRVTLRCSPRSGDLSVYWYQQSLDQGLQFLIQYYNGEERAKGNILERFSAQQFPDLHSELNLSSLELGDSALYFCASSGGQFFSYNSPLHFGNGTRLTVT.

V and J are TRBV10-3 and TRBJ2-3, with 7 bases aligning to TRBD1. Losses at the gene ends were 5 bases for V and 1 base for J; bases not matched to a gene: 3. Germline assignment: CDR1 ENHRY and CDR2 SYGVKD. This CDR3 region has 14 residues. CDR3 loop: CAISITGGTDTQYF. For the CDR3, the DNA is TGTGCCATCAGTATTACAGGGGGCACAGATACGCAGTATTTT.

The chain employs TRBV28 and TRBJ2-7; D call uncertain. The germline V and J ends were trimmed by 3 bases and 2 bases, with 8 bases remaining between them. CDR3 length equals 13 residues. The germline CDR1 and CDR2 sequences are MDHEN and SYDVKM. This chain's CDR3 is CASSLGPPYEQYF. Here the CDR3 DNA reads TGTGCCAGCAGTTTGGGCCCTCCCTACGAGCAGTACTTC. Combining the CDR3 with reference TRBV28 and TRBJ2-7 gives the whole variable domain DVKVTQSSRYLVKRTGEKVFLECVQDMDHENMFWYRQDPGLGLRLIYFSYDVKMKEKGDIPEGYSVSREKKERFSLILESASTNQTSMYLCASSLGPPYEQYFGPGTRLTVT.

The gene calls are TRBV19 and TRBJ2-3; 9 bases are shared with TRBD2. The CDR3 sequence is 15 residues long. The germline V gene encodes CDR1 LNHDA and CDR2 SQIVND (reference sequence). The trim removed 2 bases at V and 4 bases at J, leaving 4 bases unmatched. CDR3 sequence reads: CASSISGGFSDTQYF. For the CDR3, the DNA is TGTGCCAGTAGTATAAGCGGGGGGTTTTCAGATACGCAGTATTTT.

The rearrangement links TRBV6-5 to TRBJ2-7, with D possibly being TRBD1 (5 bases). This CDR3 has 16 amino acids. The germline CDR1 and CDR2 sequences are MNHEY and SVGAGI. The germline V and J ends were trimmed by 3 bases and 4 bases, with 19 bases remaining between them. The CDR3 DNA sequence: TGTGCCAGCAGTTATGGCCTAGGACAAAGAGTATACGAGCAGTACTTC. It codes for CASSYGLGQRVYEQYF.

The CDR3 sequence: CASSGTSRLAFFQETQYF. As DNA, the CDR3 is TGTGCCAGCAGCGGAACTTCGAGACTAGCATTTTTCCAAGAGACCCAGTACTTC. The chain employs TRBV11-2 and TRBJ2-5, with 7 bases that match TRBD2. Per the germline V gene, CDR1 is SGHAT and CDR2 is FQNNGV. V lost 5 bases to trimming and J lost 1 base; unmatched junction nucleotides: 16. There are 18 residues in the CDR3.

This chain links TRBV7-9 with TRBJ1-1; 7 bases agree with TRBD1. The CDR3 contains 17 residues. Germline V gene sequence: CDR1 SEHNR, CDR2 FQNEAQ (reference sequence). With 5 bases clipped from V and 0 bases from J, the junction kept 12 bases outside the gene matches. The CDR3 coding sequence is TGTGCCAGCAGCCCCTTAAGGGGGCGGCCCCTGAACACTGAAGCTTTCTTT. This translates into CASSPLRGRPLNTEAFF.

This clone was recorded only once. The V gene is TRBV20-1, the J gene TRBJ2-5; 8 bases line up with TRBD2. The CDR3 consists of 14 residues. J was trimmed by 2 bases and V by 3 bases; bases with no gene match: 5. Germline V gives CDR1 DFQATT, CDR2 SNEGSKA (reference sequence). CDR3 sequence: CSASVVAGQETQYF. CDR3 bases: TGCAGTGCTAGTGTGGTAGCGGGACAAGAGACCCAGTACTTC.

For the CDR3, the DNA is TGCGCCAGCAGCCAAGCGGATAGCGGACTAGCCAAAAACATTCAGTACTTC. It encodes CASSQADSGLAKNIQYF. The chain carries TRBV4-1 and TRBJ2-4; TRBD2 might be the D (6 bases). The CDR3 covers 17 residues. Germline V CDR1 and CDR2: MGHRA, YSYEKL. V was clipped by 1 base and J by 0 bases, with 13 bases between them.

CDR3 nucleotide sequence: TGTGCCAGCAGCCCTACGACAGGGGAAAGTGATGGCTACACCTTC. Translation: CASSPTTGESDGYTF. This rearrangement joins TRBV9 to TRBJ1-2, with 8 bases lining up with TRBD1. Trimming removed 4 bases from V and 6 bases from J; junction bases left unmatched: 11. The CDR3 runs to 15 residues. Germline loops: CDR1 SGDLS, CDR2 YYNGEE.

The chain recombines TRBV5-4 with TRBJ2-1; the match to TRBD2 covers 9 bases. Unmatched junction bases numbered 9, after V lost 4 bases and J lost 4 bases. The CDR3 runs 16 residues. Per the germline V gene, CDR1 is SGHNT and CDR2 is YYREEE (reference sequence). The CDR3 region has the DNA TGTGCCAGCAGCCGAGCTAGCGGGGCAAGGTACAATGAGCAGTTCTTC. This codes for CASSRASGARYNEQFF. The variable domain in full, completed from reference TRBV5-4 and TRBJ2-1, reads ETGVTQSPTHLIKTRGQQVTLRCSSQSGHNTVSWYQQALGQGPQFIFQYYREEENGRGNFPPRFSGLQFPNYSSELNVNALELDDSALYLCASSRASGARYNEQFFGPGTRLTVL.

This clone came up a few times. This chain connects TRBV5-3 to TRBJ2-2, with D tentatively TRBD1 (6 bases). TRBV5-3 belongs to the ORF category, with a function that is uncertain. V was clipped by 1 base and J by 4 bases, with 14 bases between them. This CDR3 contains 16 residues. CDR3 sequence reads: CARSLKGERITGELFF. CDR3 coding DNA: TGTGCCAGAAGCTTGAAGGGGGAGCGGATCACCGGGGAGCTGTTTTTT.

The rearrangement links TRBV6-5 to TRBJ1-5; 8 bases are a match to TRBD1. The junction had 9 bases not matched to a gene; V was cut back by 10 bases and J by 1 base. This CDR3 is 15 amino acids long. Looked up from germline, CDR1 is MNHEY and CDR2 is SVGAGI. The DNA for the CDR3 is TGTGCCACAAGGACAGGGTCGGGCAGCAATCAGCCCCAGCATTTT. Its protein is CATRTGSGSNQPQHF.

The chain links TRBV7-9 to TRBJ2-7; possibly TRBD1 for D (6 bases). The CDR3 totals 14 residues. V lost 5 bases and J lost 7, with 18 bases in between. Germline values: CDR1 SEHNR, CDR2 FQNEAQ (reference sequence). The CDR3 loop reads CASSQGQKRGEQYF. The CDR3 nucleotides read TGTGCCAGCAGCCAAGGACAGAAGCGCGGTGAGCAGTACTTC.

The J gene is TRBJ2-2, the V gene TRBV6-1, with D tentatively TRBD2 (6 bases). CDR3 length: 14 amino acids. Germline V gene lookup returns CDR1 MNHNS and CDR2 SASEGT. Trimming pared 2 bases from V and 5 bases from J, leaving 9 bases between. CDR3 DNA sequence: TGTGCCAGCAGTGAACCCAGCGGGACCGGGGAGCTGTTTTTT. It yields the protein CASSEPSGTGELFF.

This chain joins TRBV5-4 and TRBJ2-5, with 14 positions matching TRBD2. Germline values: CDR1 SGHNT, CDR2 YYREEE (reference sequence). This CDR3 region has 15 residues. V gave up 4 bases and J gave up 5 bases; unmatched junction bases: 4. The CDR3 here is CASSPTSGGAETQYF. Written as DNA, the CDR3 is TGTGCCAGCAGCCCGACTAGCGGGGGGGCGGAGACCCAGTACTTC.